What follows are 27 T cell receptor beta chains derived from one specimen sequenced in a study of CD8+CD57+ T cells in acquired aplastic anemia. Both TCR beta VDJ combination and CDR3 sequence profiling were carried out. Genomic DNA was the template for this profiling. From the reads, TCRdb called clonotypes with MiXCR, one entry per CDR3 protein. The sample lists 95,000 to 120,000 distinct CDR3 sequences; under 60% were seen once. Sequences were obtained from sorted CD4+, CD8+, or CD8+CD57+ T cells (not recorded which) from PBMCs. The source is a human donor in good health, serving as a control.

The chain has TRBV25-1 and TRBJ2-7; tentative D call: TRBD1 (5 bases). Trimming cost V 5 bases and J 7 bases, with 15 bases left between them. CDR3 length equals 13 residues. From germline, CDR1 is MGHDK and CDR2 SYGVNS. CDR3 nucleotides: TGTGCCAGCAGTCCCCCAGGGATGGGTGAGCAGTACTTC. Its translation: CASSPPGMGEQYF.

The genes are TRBV2 and TRBJ2-7; D unclear. Germline V CDR1 and CDR2: SNHLY, FYNNEI. CDR3 length: 12 amino acids. Trimming pared 6 bases from V and 2 bases from J, leaving 8 bases between. The CDR3 here is CASRGGAYEQYF. DNA for the CDR3: TGTGCCAGCAGGGGCGGAGCCTACGAGCAGTACTTC.

This clonotype was found a few times. The chain links TRBV24-1 to TRBJ1-4, with TRBD1 as a possible D gene (5 bases). Deletions cut 6 bases from V and 4 bases from J, with 11 bases between. The germline gives CDR1 KGHDR, CDR2 SFDVKD. The CDR3 consists of 14 residues. The CDR3 spells CATSLLGGNEKLFF. CDR3 nucleotides: TGTGCCACCAGTTTGTTGGGGGGTAATGAAAAACTGTTTTTT.

This clonotype came up a few times. The rearrangement joins TRBV25-1 to TRBJ1-3; D uncertain. CDR3 length: 18 amino acids. Germline assignment: CDR1 MGHDK and CDR2 SYGVNS. The ends were cut back, 3 bases at V and 0 bases at J, with 18 bases in the middle. CDR3 DNA: TGTGCCAGCAGTGATGGGTACACAGTTTCTCCCTCTGGAAACACCATATATTTT. Protein sequence: CASSDGYTVSPSGNTIYF.

This sequence joins TRBV7-9 and TRBJ1-2; 7 nucleotides align to TRBD1. The CDR3 is 14 amino acids. V lost 7 bases to trimming and J lost 4 bases; unmatched junction nucleotides: 9. Per germline, CDR1 SEHNR and CDR2 FQNEAQ (reference sequence). The CDR3 here is CASTASTGSYGYTF. In nucleotides, the CDR3 is TGTGCCAGCACCGCCTCGACAGGGAGCTATGGCTACACCTTC.

This clonotype was detected many times. The rearrangement links TRBV14 to TRBJ2-7; TRBD1 matches 7 bases. J gave up 4 bases and V 3 bases, and 3 bases lay outside the gene matches. The CDR3 extends over 13 amino acids. The germline V gene encodes CDR1 SGHDN and CDR2 FVKESK. CDR3 loop: CASSHGTAYEQYF. The CDR3 bases are TGTGCCAGCAGCCATGGGACAGCTTACGAGCAGTACTTC.

This clonotype was recorded at least ten times. The chain has TRBV12-3 or TRBV12-4 and TRBJ1-1; D remains ambiguous. The CDR3 spans 12 residues. V lost 4 bases and J 7 bases, leaving 10 bases between the germline ends. The CDR3 loop is CASSSPGGEAFF. The CDR3, as DNA: TGTGCCAGCAGTTCCCCGGGAGGTGAAGCTTTCTTT.

The chain links TRBV4-3 to TRBJ2-1, with 16 nucleotides matching TRBD2. The CDR3 spans 16 residues. Unmatched junction bases numbered 6, after V lost 4 bases and J lost 9 bases. The germline V gene encodes CDR1 LGHNA and CDR2 YSLEER. Here the CDR3 reads CASSPGLAGGHLEQFF. The CDR3 nucleotides are TGCGCCAGCAGCCCGGGACTAGCGGGGGGGCACCTTGAGCAGTTCTTC.

Details on this clonotype: At one of its ends the junction is not consistent with the germline gene, which may arise from a read error. The chain is built from TRBV19 and TRBJ2-1, with D perhaps TRBD1 (6 bases). CDR3 length: 15 amino acids. The germline CDR1 and CDR2 sequences are LNHDA and SQIVND (reference sequence). CDR3 DNA sequence: TGTGCCAGTAGTACACCGGACAGTTCCTACGATGAGCAGTTCTTC. It encodes CASSTPDSSYDEQFF.

The chain employs TRBV9 and TRBJ1-2; a possible D gene is TRBD1 (6 bases). Germline CDR1 is SGDLS and CDR2 is YYNGEE. V gave up 3 bases and J gave up 6 bases, with 12 bases separating them. The CDR3 length is 13 residues. CDR3 sequence: CASSGGTFDGYTF. The CDR3 region has the DNA TGTGCCAGCAGCGGCGGGACATTCGATGGCTACACCTTC.

This chain joins TRBV2 and TRBJ1-6, with D hard to call. This CDR3 has 13 residues. Germline V gene lookup returns CDR1 SNHLY and CDR2 FYNNEI. V lost 6 bases and J lost 6, with 9 bases in between. CDR3 residues: CASRDAANSPLHF. The CDR3 coding sequence is TGTGCCAGCAGGGACGCGGCTAATTCACCCCTCCACTTT.

This clonotype was recorded a few times. This rearrangement joins TRBV4-2 to TRBJ1-1, with 10 bases lining up with TRBD1. The CDR3 sequence is 16 residues long. V was clipped by 4 bases and J by 5 bases; unmatched bases: 10. Germline V gene sequence: CDR1 LGHNA, CDR2 YNFKEQ. The CDR3 reads CASSLSRGQGVTEAFF. CDR3 DNA: TGTGCCAGCAGCCTGTCGAGAGGACAGGGGGTTACTGAAGCTTTCTTT.

The chain joins TRBV15 to TRBJ2-1, with D possibly matching TRBD2 (6 bases). The CDR3 spans 16 residues. V lost 4 bases and J 4 bases, leaving 17 bases between the germline ends. Germline CDR1 reads LNHNV; CDR2 reads YYDKDF (reference sequence). CDR3 DNA sequence: TGTGCCACCAGCACCCGGTTCCGGGAGCCGTACAATGAGCAGTTCTTC. Encoded protein: CATSTRFREPYNEQFF.

This clonotype was seen at least ten times. The chain has TRBV20-1 and TRBJ2-1, with 9 nucleotides matching TRBD1. CDR1 DFQATT and CDR2 SNEGSKA come from the germline V gene (reference sequence). Trimming cost V 3 bases and J 2 bases; bases outside gene matches: 2. The CDR3 is made up of 14 amino acids. The CDR3: CSARDRGPYNEQFF. In nucleotides, the CDR3 is TGCAGTGCTAGGGACAGGGGACCCTACAATGAGCAGTTCTTC.

J is TRBJ2-1 and V is TRBV25-1; 8 positions agree with TRBD2. Germline V lookup: CDR1 MGHDK, CDR2 SYGVNS. The ends lost 5 bases at V and 9 bases at J; junction bases unmatched: 9. The CDR3 runs to 14 residues. CDR3 amino acids: CASSSHGGAREQFF. In nucleotides, the CDR3 is TGTGCCAGCAGTTCACACGGGGGGGCACGTGAGCAGTTCTTC. The whole variable domain, remainder taken from reference TRBV25-1 and TRBJ2-1, is EADIYQTPRYLVIGTGKKITLECSQTMGHDKMYWYQQDPGMELHLIHYSYGVNSTEKGDLSSESTVSRIRTEHFPLTLESARPSHTSQYLCASSSHGGAREQFFGPGTRLTVL.

The chain couples TRBV20-1 to TRBJ2-5; no reliable D call. Germline CDR1 reads DFQATT; CDR2 reads SNEGSKA (reference sequence). The CDR3 runs 14 residues. Trimming took off 6 bases at V and 1 base at J, with 15 bases between the two ends. The CDR3 nucleotides are TGCAGTGCCCCTCTTGCTCGCACCCAAGAGACCCAGTACTTC. It yields the protein CSAPLARTQETQYF.

This clonotype was recorded at least ten times. The V and J genes are TRBV12-3 or TRBV12-4 and TRBJ2-2; D unclear. Trimming pared 3 bases from V and 1 base from J, leaving 9 bases between. The CDR3 has 15 residues. The CDR3 loop is CASSFIEMNTGELFF. Written as DNA, the CDR3 is TGTGCCAGCAGTTTTATCGAGATGAACACCGGGGAGCTGTTTTTT.

The sample holds many counts of this clonotype. The chain recombines TRBV9 with TRBJ2-5; 7 nucleotides align to TRBD1. The CDR3 contains 15 residues. Germline lookup yields CDR1 SGDLS and CDR2 YYNGEE. Trimming cost V 3 bases and J 2 bases; bases outside gene matches: 7. As DNA, the CDR3 is TGTGCCAGCAGCGCGTGGGACAGTTTACAAGAGACCCAGTACTTC. Translating it yields CASSAWDSLQETQYF.

This clonotype was found many times. The J gene is TRBJ2-7, the V gene TRBV25-1; D perhaps matches TRBD1 (6 bases). Germline lookup yields CDR1 MGHDK and CDR2 SYGVNS. CDR3 length: 12 residues. Trimming removed 11 bases at V and 6 bases at J, with 17 bases between. Written as DNA, the CDR3 is TGTGCCGGCCTAGAGAGGGGGTTCGAGCAGTACTTC. Protein sequence: CAGLERGFEQYF.

This CDR3 reads CASSQGKGAFDTEAFF. The CDR3 DNA reads TGTGCCAGCAGCCAGGGAAAGGGGGCATTCGACACTGAAGCTTTCTTT. The V call is TRBV16, the J call TRBJ1-1, with 7 nucleotides matching TRBD1. Germline-derived CDR1 and CDR2 are KGHSY and FQNENV. CDR3 length: 16 amino acids. V was clipped by 3 bases and J by 3 bases; unmatched bases: 10.

J is TRBJ1-2 and V is TRBV19; D gene uncertain. Trimming removed 8 bases at V and 6 bases at J, with 13 bases between. The germline V gene encodes CDR1 LNHDA and CDR2 SQIVND (reference sequence). The CDR3 extends over 12 amino acids. The CDR3 sequence: CASYWTPDGYTF. In DNA form, the CDR3 reads TGTGCCAGTTATTGGACCCCTGATGGCTACACCTTC.

This clonotype has at least ten counts. The rearrangement links TRBV19 to TRBJ2-3; 7 nucleotides agree with TRBD1. This CDR3 comprises 15 residues. CDR1 LNHDA and CDR2 SQIVND come from the germline V gene (reference sequence). Trimming took 4 bases from V and 3 from J; bases not matched to a gene: 7. The chain's CDR3 is CASSKTGTWTDTQYF. CDR3 sequence (DNA): TGTGCCAGTAGTAAGACAGGGACGTGGACAGATACGCAGTATTTT. The full variable domain, completed using reference TRBV19 and TRBJ2-3, is DGGITQSPKYLFRKEGQNVTLSCEQNLNHDAMYWYRQDPGQGLRLIYYSQIVNDFQKGDIAEGYSVSREKKESFPLTVTSAQKNPTAFYLCASSKTGTWTDTQYFGPGTRLTVL.

The table lists this clonotype with many counts. V is TRBV9 and J is TRBJ2-2, with TRBD2 as a possible D gene (6 bases). V lost 4 bases, J lost 3 bases, and 10 bases lay in between. The length of the CDR3 is 14 residues. The germline CDR1 and CDR2 sequences are SGDLS and YYNGEE. DNA for the CDR3: TGTGCCAGCAGCCTCGGGGGACACACCGGGGAGCTGTTTTTT. This gives the protein CASSLGGHTGELFF.

This clonotype has more than one count but fewer than ten. The V call is TRBV25-1, the J call TRBJ2-1; D is unclear. CDR1 and CDR2 (germline): MGHDK, SYGVNS. The V end was cut by 5 bases, the J end by 3 bases, with 11 bases between. The CDR3 runs to 14 residues. The CDR3 here is CASSSPDNYNEQFF. CDR3 nucleotide sequence: TGTGCCAGCAGTAGCCCCGACAACTACAATGAGCAGTTCTTC. Using reference TRBV25-1 and TRBJ2-1 for the parts outside the CDR3, the full variable domain is EADIYQTPRYLVIGTGKKITLECSQTMGHDKMYWYQQDPGMELHLIHYSYGVNSTEKGDLSSESTVSRIRTEHFPLTLESARPSHTSQYLCASSSPDNYNEQFFGPGTRLTVL.

The chain links TRBV6-2 or TRBV6-3 to TRBJ1-4; D gene unclear. The CDR3 consists of 16 residues. The V end was cut by 5 bases, the J end by 1 base, with 14 bases between. Germline CDR1 MNHEY, CDR2 SVGEGT. CDR3 bases: TGTGCCAGCAGTCTCACACGGAAGGGAACTAATGAAAAACTGTTTTTT. It codes for CASSLTRKGTNEKLFF.

This clonotype occurred many times. The chain couples TRBV5-1 to TRBJ1-1; D is unclear. V was shortened by 2 bases and J by 5 bases, with 13 bases between the two germline ends. CDR1 is SGHRS, CDR2 YFSETQ, per germline. The CDR3 has 14 residues. CDR3 coding DNA: TGCGCCAGCAGCTTCCTAGGGAGAGAGACTGAAGCTTTCTTT. Translating gives CASSFLGRETEAFF.

About this clonotype: No conserved phenylalanine or tryptophan ends this CDR3, so it is likely a read error. V gene TRBV20-1 combines with J gene TRBJ1-1, with a tentative D call TRBD1 (5 bases). The CDR3 consists of 16 residues. Trimming pared 3 bases from V and 1 base from J, leaving 18 bases between. Germline V gene data show CDR1 as DFQATT and CDR2 as SNEGSKA (reference sequence). The CDR3 region has the DNA TGCAGTGCTAGGGCAGACTTAATCGGGGGGAACACTGAAGCTTTCCTT. Its protein is CSARADLIGGNTEAFL.